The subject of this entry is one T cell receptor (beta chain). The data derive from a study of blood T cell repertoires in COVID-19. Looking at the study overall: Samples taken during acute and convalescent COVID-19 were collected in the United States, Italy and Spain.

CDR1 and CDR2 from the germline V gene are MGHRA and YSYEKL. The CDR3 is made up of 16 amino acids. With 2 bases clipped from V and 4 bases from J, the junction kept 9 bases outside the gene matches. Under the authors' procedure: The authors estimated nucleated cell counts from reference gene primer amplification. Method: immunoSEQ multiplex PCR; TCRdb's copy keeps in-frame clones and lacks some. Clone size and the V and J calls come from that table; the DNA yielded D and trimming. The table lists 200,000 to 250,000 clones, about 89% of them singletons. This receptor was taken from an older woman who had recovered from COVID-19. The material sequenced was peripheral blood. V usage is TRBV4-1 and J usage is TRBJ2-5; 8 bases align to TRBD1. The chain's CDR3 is CASSQQETGVRETQYF. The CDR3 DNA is TGCGCCAGCAGCCAACAAGAGACAGGGGTTCGAGAGACCCAGTACTTC.